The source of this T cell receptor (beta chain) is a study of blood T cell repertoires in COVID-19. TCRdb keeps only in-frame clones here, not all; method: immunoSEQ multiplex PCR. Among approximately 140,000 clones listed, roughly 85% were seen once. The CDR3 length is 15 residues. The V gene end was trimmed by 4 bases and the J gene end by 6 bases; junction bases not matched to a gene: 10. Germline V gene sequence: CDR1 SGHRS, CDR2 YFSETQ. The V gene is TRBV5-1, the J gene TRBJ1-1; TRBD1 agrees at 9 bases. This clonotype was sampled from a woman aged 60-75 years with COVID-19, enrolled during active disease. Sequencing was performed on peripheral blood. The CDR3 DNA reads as TGCGCCAGCAGCGTATCGGGACAGGGATCATCTGAAGCTTTCTTT. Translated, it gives CASSVSGQGSSEAFF.